The 3 T cell receptor beta chains in this list originate from one sample, sequenced in a study of OX40 agonist ivuxolimab in advanced cancers. Here immunoSEQ multiplex PCR was the method, and the copy in TCRdb shows in-frame clones only, minus some. The sample consists of roughly 34,000 clones, approximately 89% of them appearing once. Specimen: CD4+ or CD8+ T cells sorted from blood, collected in a trial of the OX40 agonist ivuxolimab. These receptors originate from an adult with an advanced solid tumor such as melanoma, head and neck, liver or kidney cancer.

The J gene is TRBJ1-5, the V gene TRBV27, with D maybe TRBD1 (6 bases). Trimming took 6 bases from V and 5 from J, leaving 17 bases between them. This CDR3 contains 15 residues. CDR1 is MNHEY, CDR2 SMNVEV, per germline (reference sequence). For the CDR3, the DNA is TGTGCCAGCAGCAGGTTCGGGAGGGGGGATCAGCCCCAGCATTTT. Translated, it gives CASSRFGRGDQPQHF.

The rearrangement links TRBV5-4 to TRBJ2-7; the D gene could be TRBD1 or TRBD2 (5 bases each). Per germline, CDR1 SGHNT and CDR2 YYREEE (reference sequence). The CDR3 extends over 14 amino acids. Trimming took 5 bases from V and 1 from J, leaving 13 bases between them. The CDR3 nucleotides read TGTGCCAGCAGACGGTGGGACGGATCCTACGAGCAGTACTTC. It specifies CASRRWDGSYEQYF. The full variable domain, with the rest looked up from reference TRBV5-4 and TRBJ2-7, is ETGVTQSPTHLIKTRGQQVTLRCSSQSGHNTVSWYQQALGQGPQFIFQYYREEENGRGNFPPRFSGLQFPNYSSELNVNALELDDSALYLCASRRWDGSYEQYFGPGTRLTVT.

The V and J genes are TRBV19 and TRBJ2-1; possibly TRBD1 for D (5 bases). The V and J ends lost 5 bases and 6 bases respectively, with 8 bases between them. Germline values: CDR1 LNHDA, CDR2 SQIVND (reference sequence). The CDR3 extends over 12 amino acids. The CDR3 region is CASSLRVNEQFF. The CDR3 bases are TGTGCCAGTAGTCTCAGGGTCAATGAGCAGTTCTTC.